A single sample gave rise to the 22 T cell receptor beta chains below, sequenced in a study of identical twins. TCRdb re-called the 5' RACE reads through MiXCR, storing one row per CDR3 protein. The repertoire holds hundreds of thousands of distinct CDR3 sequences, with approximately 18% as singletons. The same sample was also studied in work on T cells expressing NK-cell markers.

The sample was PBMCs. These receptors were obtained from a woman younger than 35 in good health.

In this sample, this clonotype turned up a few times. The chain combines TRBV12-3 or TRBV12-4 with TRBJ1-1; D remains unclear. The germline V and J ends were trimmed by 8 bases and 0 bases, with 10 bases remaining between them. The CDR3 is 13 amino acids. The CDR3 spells CASGPFVNTEAFF. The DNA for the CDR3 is TGTGCCAGCGGACCGTTCGTGAACACTGAAGCTTTCTTT.

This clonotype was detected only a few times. For the CDR3, the DNA is TGTGCCAGCAGCTTAGACCCCCCGGGCAGGGGTACAGATACGCAGTATTTT. Protein: CASSLDPPGRGTDTQYF. The chain couples TRBV11-2 to TRBJ2-3; TRBD1 might be the D (6 bases). V dropped 0 bases and J dropped 3 bases, with 16 bases sitting between them. Looked up from germline, CDR1 is SGHAT and CDR2 is FQNNGV. The CDR3 covers 17 residues. Complete variable domain (other parts from reference TRBV11-2 and TRBJ2-3): EAGVAQSPRYKIIEKRQSVAFWCNPISGHATLYWYQQILGQGPKLLIQFQNNGVVDDSQLPKDRFSAERLKGVDSTLKIQPAKLEDSAVYLCASSLDPPGRGTDTQYFGPGTRLTVL.

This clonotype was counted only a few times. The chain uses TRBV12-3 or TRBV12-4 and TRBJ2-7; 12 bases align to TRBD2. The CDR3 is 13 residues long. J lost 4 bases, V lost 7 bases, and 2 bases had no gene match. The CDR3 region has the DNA TGTGCCAGCAAGACTAGCGGGAGTTACGAGCAGTACTTC. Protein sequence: CASKTSGSYEQYF.

The CDR3 sequence: CASSHRSSYNSPLHF. The DNA for the CDR3 is TGTGCCAGCAGCCATCGTAGCTCCTATAATTCACCCCTCCACTTT. The genes are TRBV5-6 and TRBJ1-6, with D hard to call. Trimming removed 4 bases from V and 0 bases from J, with 8 bases in between. The CDR3 contains 15 residues. In germline, CDR1 is SGHDT, CDR2 YYEEEE.

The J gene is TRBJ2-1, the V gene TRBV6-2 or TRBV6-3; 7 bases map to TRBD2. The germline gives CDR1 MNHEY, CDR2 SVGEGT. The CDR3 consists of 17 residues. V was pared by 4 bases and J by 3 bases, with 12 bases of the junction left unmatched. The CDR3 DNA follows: TGTGCCAGCAGTTCTGGGGAGGGGAGCCCCATCTACAATGAGCAGTTCTTC. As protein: CASSSGEGSPIYNEQFF.

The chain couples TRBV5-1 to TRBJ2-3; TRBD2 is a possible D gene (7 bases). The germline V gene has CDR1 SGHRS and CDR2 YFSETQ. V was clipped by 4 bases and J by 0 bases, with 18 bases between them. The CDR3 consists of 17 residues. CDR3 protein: CASSGGTLAPSTDTQYF. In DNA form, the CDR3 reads TGCGCCAGCAGCGGGGGCACACTAGCGCCTAGCACAGATACGCAGTATTTT.

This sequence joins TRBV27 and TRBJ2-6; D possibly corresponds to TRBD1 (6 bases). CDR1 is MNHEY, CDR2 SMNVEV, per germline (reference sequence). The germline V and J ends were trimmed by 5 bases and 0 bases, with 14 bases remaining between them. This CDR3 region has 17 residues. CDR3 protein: CASSTGQQISGANVLTF. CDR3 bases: TGTGCCAGCAGTACAGGACAGCAGATCTCTGGGGCCAACGTCCTGACTTTC.

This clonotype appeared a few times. The CDR3 reads CSAPWDRGGEQYF. DNA for the CDR3: TGCAGTGCTCCTTGGGACAGGGGAGGCGAGCAGTACTTC. This chain joins TRBV20-1 and TRBJ2-7; 10 bases fit TRBD1. The CDR3 totals 13 residues. Losses at the gene ends were 5 bases for V and 6 bases for J; bases not matched to a gene: 7. The germline V gene has CDR1 DFQATT and CDR2 SNEGSKA (reference sequence).

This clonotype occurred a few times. CDR3 nucleotide sequence: TGTGCCAGCACCTTCACAGGGGGCGCGGAGACCCAGTACTTC. This translates into CASTFTGGAETQYF. The V call is TRBV6-2 or TRBV6-3, the J call TRBJ2-5, with TRBD1 matching over 9 bases. This CDR3 spans 14 amino acids. After removal of 7 bases from V and 5 bases from J, the junction contained 8 bases not matched to a gene. Germline-derived CDR1 and CDR2 are MNHEY and SVGEGT.

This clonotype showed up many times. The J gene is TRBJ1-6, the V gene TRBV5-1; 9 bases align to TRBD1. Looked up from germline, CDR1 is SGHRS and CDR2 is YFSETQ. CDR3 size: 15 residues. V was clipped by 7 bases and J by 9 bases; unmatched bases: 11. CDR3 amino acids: CASRDREDRSSPLHF. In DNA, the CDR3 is TGCGCCAGCCGGGACAGGGAAGATAGGAGTTCACCCCTCCACTTT.

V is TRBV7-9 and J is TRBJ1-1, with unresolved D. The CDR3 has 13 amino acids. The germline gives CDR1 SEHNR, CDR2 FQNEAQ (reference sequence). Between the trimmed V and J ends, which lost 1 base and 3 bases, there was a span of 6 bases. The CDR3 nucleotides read TGTGCCAGCAGCTTAGTTCCTGACACTGAAGCTTTCTTT. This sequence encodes CASSLVPDTEAFF. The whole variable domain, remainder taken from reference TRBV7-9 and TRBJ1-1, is DTGVSQNPRHKITKRGQNVTFRCDPISEHNRLYWYRQTLGQGPEFLTYFQNEAQLEKSRLLSDRFSAERPKGSFSTLEIQRTEQGDSAMYLCASSLVPDTEAFFGQGTRLTVV.

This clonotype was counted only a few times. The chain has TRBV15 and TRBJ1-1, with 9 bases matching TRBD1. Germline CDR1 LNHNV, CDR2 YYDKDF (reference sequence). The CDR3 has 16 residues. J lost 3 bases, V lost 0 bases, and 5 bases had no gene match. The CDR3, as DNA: TGTGCCACCAGCAGAGATGGGACAGGGAGTTACACTGAAGCTTTCTTT. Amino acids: CATSRDGTGSYTEAFF.

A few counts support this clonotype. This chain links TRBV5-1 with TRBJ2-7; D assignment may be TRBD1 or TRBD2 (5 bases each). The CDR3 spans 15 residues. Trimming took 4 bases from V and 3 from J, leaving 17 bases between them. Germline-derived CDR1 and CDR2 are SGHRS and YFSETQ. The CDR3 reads CASSPDPGRNYEQYF. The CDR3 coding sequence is TGCGCCAGCAGCCCCGACCCGGGACGGAACTACGAGCAGTACTTC.

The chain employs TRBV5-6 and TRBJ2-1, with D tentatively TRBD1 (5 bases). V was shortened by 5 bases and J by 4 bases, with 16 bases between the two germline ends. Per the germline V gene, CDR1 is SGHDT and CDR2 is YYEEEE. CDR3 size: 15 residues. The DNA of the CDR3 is TGTGCCAGCAGTATGCGACAGTCTGGGTACAATGAGCAGTTCTTC. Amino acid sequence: CASSMRQSGYNEQFF.

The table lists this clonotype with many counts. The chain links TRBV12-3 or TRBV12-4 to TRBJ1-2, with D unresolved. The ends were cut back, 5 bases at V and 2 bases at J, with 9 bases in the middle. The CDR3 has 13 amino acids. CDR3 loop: CASSPQRNYGYTF. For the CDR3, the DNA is TGTGCCAGCAGTCCCCAGCGAAACTATGGCTACACCTTC.

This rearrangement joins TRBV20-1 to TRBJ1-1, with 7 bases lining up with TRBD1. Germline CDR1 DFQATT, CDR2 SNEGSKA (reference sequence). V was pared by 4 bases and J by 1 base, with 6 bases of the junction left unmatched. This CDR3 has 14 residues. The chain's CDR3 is CSATLGTANTEAFF. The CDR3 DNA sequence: TGCAGTGCTACCCTAGGGACAGCGAACACTGAAGCTTTCTTT.

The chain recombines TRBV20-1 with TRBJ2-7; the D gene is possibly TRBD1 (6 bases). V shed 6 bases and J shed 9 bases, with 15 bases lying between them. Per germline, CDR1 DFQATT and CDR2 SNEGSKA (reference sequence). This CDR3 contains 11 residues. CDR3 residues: CSARTVSRQYF. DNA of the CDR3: TGCAGTGCAAGGACAGTATCTCGGCAGTACTTC.

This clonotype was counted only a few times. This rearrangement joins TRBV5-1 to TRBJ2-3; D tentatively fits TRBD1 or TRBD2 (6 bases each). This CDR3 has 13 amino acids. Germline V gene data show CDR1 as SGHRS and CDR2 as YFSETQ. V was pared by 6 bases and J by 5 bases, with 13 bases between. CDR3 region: CASKRGAGDTQYF. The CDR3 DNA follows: TGCGCCAGCAAGAGGGGGGCGGGAGATACGCAGTATTTT. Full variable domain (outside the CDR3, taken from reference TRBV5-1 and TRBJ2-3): KAGVTQTPRYLIKTRGQQVTLSCSPISGHRSVSWYQQTPGQGLQFLFEYFSETQRNKGNFPGRFSGRQFSNSRSEMNVSTLELGDSALYLCASKRGAGDTQYFGPGTRLTVL.

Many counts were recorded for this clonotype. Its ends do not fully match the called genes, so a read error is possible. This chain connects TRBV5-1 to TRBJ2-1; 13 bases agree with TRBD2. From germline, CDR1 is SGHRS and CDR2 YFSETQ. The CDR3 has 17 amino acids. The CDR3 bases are TGTGCCAGCAGCTTGGGACTAGCGGGAAGCTCCTACAATGAGCAGTTCTTC. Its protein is CASSLGLAGSSYNEQFF.

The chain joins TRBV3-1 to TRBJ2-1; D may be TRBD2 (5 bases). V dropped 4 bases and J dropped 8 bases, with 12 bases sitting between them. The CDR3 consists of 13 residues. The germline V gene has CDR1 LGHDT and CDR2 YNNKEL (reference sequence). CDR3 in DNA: TGTGCCAGCAGCCGACGGGGTTTGGATGAGCAGTTCTTC. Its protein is CASSRRGLDEQFF.

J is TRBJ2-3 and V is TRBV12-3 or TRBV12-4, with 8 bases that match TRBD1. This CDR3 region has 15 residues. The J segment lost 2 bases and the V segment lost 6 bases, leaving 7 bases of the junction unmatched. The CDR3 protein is CASRDRQGTTDTQYF. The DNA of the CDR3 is TGTGCCAGCAGGGACAGACAGGGGACCACAGATACGCAGTATTTT.

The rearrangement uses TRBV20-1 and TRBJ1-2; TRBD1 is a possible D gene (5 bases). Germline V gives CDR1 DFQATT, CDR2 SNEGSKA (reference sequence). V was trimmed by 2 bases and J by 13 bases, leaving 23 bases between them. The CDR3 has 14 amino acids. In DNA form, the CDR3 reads TGCAGTGCTAGAAGGGAGACGACGGAACCTGGGGGCACCTTC. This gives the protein CSARRETTEPGGTF.